This is a list of T cell receptor beta chains from one sample in a study of T cells in Graves' hyperthyroidism and ophthalmopathy. TCRdb reprocessed the multiplex PCR reads via MiXCR and lists one record per CDR3 protein. Among around 480,000 distinct CDR3 sequences listed, 13% to 15% were seen once. Material: blood. Every receptor here comes from a woman between 18 and 29 years old with Graves' hyperthyroidism. CDR3s include the opening cysteine and the closing phenylalanine or tryptophan. The order of the fields is V gene, clone size, J gene, D gene, CDR3 protein, CDR3 DNA. A D gene is named only where the DNA matches it firmly. For some rows the clone size is stated as once, few or many, or as a class when expanded; others skip it.

TRBV11-2	many	TRBJ1-3	.	CASSFQGGAGNTIYF	TGTGCCAGCAGTTTCCAAGGTGGCGCTGGAAACACCATATATTTT
TRBV6-5	many	TRBJ2-1	TRBD2	CASSYSLGLAGQGAYNEQFF	TGTGCCAGCAGTTACTCACTGGGACTAGCGGGACAAGGTGCCTACAATGAGCAGTTCTTC
TRBV24-1	.	TRBJ1-2	.	CATSDSPGTHYGYTF	TGTGCCACCAGTGATTCTCCCGGGACTCACTATGGCTACACCTTC
TRBV30	.	TRBJ2-1	TRBD2	CAWSAGLGSEQFF	TGTGCCTGGAGTGCGGGACTAGGGAGTGAGCAGTTCTTC
TRBV29-1	many	TRBJ2-5	.	CSVESSGLGETQYF	TGCAGCGTTGAATCGTCGGGACTGGGAGAGACCCAGTACTTC
TRBV20-1	few	TRBJ2-7	TRBD2	CSAGGWGGKYEQYF	TGCAGTGCGGGGGGGTGGGGAGGGAAATACGAGCAGTACTTC
TRBV5-8	.	TRBJ2-1	.	CASLGLSQNEQFF	TGTGCCAGCCTGGGACTTTCCCAAAATGAGCAGTTCTTC
TRBV10-3	many	TRBJ2-7	.	CAISAQVAPYEQYF	TGTGCCATCAGTGCGCAGGTCGCACCGTACGAGCAGTACTTC
TRBV12-5	.	TRBJ2-3	.	CASALGPGSRTDTQYF	TGTGCTAGTGCCCTCGGGCCAGGGTCCCGCACAGATACGCAGTATTTT
TRBV12-3/TRBV12-4	many	TRBJ1-1	.	CASSVRVANTKAFF	TGTGCCAGCAGTGTCCGGGTTGCGAACACTAAAGCTTTCTTT
TRBV5-1	many	TRBJ2-7	TRBD1	CASSVFGPGQGSYEQYF	TGCGCCAGCAGCGTTTTCGGACCGGGACAGGGAAGCTACGAGCAGTACTTC
TRBV5-6	many	TRBJ1-1	.	CASTQDPAGSLGTEAFF	TGTGCCAGCACCCAGGACCCGGCAGGGAGTCTAGGCACTGAAGCTTTCTTT
TRBV2	many	TRBJ2-5	TRBD1	CASSADRGEGETQYF	TGTGCCAGCAGCGCGGACAGGGGGGAAGGAGAGACCCAGTACTTC
TRBV3-1	.	TRBJ2-7	TRBD2	CASSQVSGGTGYEQYF	TGTGCCAGCAGCCAAGTCTCGGGAGGGACCGGCTACGAGCAGTACTTC
TRBV6-1	few	TRBJ2-3	.	CASSRPGWADTQYF	TGTGCCAGCAGTCGACCAGGTTGGGCAGATACGCAGTATTTT
TRBV2	many	TRBJ2-1	TRBD2	CASTGTSGRHNEQFF	TGTGCCAGCACTGGGACTAGCGGGAGGCACAATGAGCAGTTCTTC
TRBV5-1	few	TRBJ1-2	.	CASSLERGTLDGYTF	TGCGCCAGCAGCTTGGAGAGGGGGACCCTCGATGGCTACACCTTC
TRBV29-1	many	TRBJ1-5	.	CSVVQGGNQPQHF	TGCAGCGTCGTCCAGGGCGGTAATCAGCCCCAGCATTTT
TRBV20-1	many	TRBJ2-3	.	CSASMLSDTQYF	TGCAGTGCTAGCATGCTCTCAGATACGCAGTATTTT
TRBV11-2	many	TRBJ2-5	TRBD2	CASSLGSGTSVQYF	TGTGCCAGCAGCTTAGGATCTGGGACTAGCGTCCAGTACTTC
TRBV7-2	.	TRBJ2-5	.	CASRPRGGQETQYF	TGTGCCAGCAGGCCGAGAGGGGGCCAAGAGACCCAGTACTTC
TRBV2	many	TRBJ2-1	.	CASSGVTGVFGHNEQFF	TGTGCCAGCAGTGGGGTCACGGGAGTCTTTGGGCACAATGAGCAGTTCTTC
TRBV6-1	.	TRBJ2-1	TRBD1	CTHHRGLGNEQFF	TGTACACATCACAGGGGGCTCGGTAATGAGCAGTTCTTC
TRBV2	many	TRBJ1-4	.	CASSDTHIATNEKLFF	TGTGCCAGCAGTGACACACACATCGCAACTAATGAAAAACTGTTTTTT
TRBV24-1	many	TRBJ2-1	.	CATSDFPPSRSYSYNEQFF	TGTGCCACCAGTGATTTTCCCCCGAGCAGGTCCTATTCCTACAATGAGCAGTTCTTC
TRBV24-1	many	TRBJ2-5	.	CATSDRRQETQYF	TGTGCCACCAGTGACCGCCGACAAGAGACCCAGTACTTC
TRBV3-1	many	TRBJ1-5	.	CASSQEGRDNQPQHF	TGTGCCAGCAGCCAAGAGGGGAGGGACAATCAGCCCCAGCATTTT
TRBV30	.	TRBJ1-6	.	CAWSAQGRGLNSPLHF	TGTGCCTGGAGTGCCCAGGGGCGAGGATTGAATTCACCCCTCCACTTT
TRBV30	.	TRBJ2-5	TRBD1	CAWSRDRPFQETQYF	TGTGCCTGGAGTCGGGACAGGCCCTTCCAAGAGACCCAGTACTTC
TRBV6-5	.	TRBJ2-7	TRBD1	CASSYSRDRSEQYF	TGTGCCAGCAGTTACTCCCGGGACAGAAGCGAGCAGTACTTC
TRBV7-6	.	TRBJ2-1	TRBD2	CASSLDYGTSGMSDNEQFF	TGTGCCAGCAGCTTAGATTACGGGACTAGCGGGATGAGCGACAATGAGCAGTTCTTC
TRBV19	few	TRBJ1-2	TRBD1	CASSTTGTGILNYGYTF	TGTGCCAGTAGTACAACCGGGACAGGAATTCTTAACTATGGCTACACCTTC
TRBV7-3	.	TRBJ2-2	.	CASSLGPSGSTGELFF	TGTGCCAGCAGCTTAGGGCCCTCAGGGTCCACCGGGGAGCTGTTTTTT
TRBV6-2/TRBV6-3	.	TRBJ1-4	.	CASSRQENEKLFF	TGTGCCAGCAGCCGACAAGAAAATGAAAAACTGTTTTTT
TRBV30	many	TRBJ2-1	.	CAWSRTGLSSNEQFF	TGTGCCTGGAGTCGTACGGGGCTGAGCAGTAATGAGCAGTTCTTC
TRBV19	many	TRBJ1-1	.	CASSIIARGKDTEAFF	TGTGCCAGTAGTATTATCGCTCGAGGGAAGGACACTGAAGCTTTCTTT
TRBV6-2/TRBV6-3	many	TRBJ2-7	TRBD2	CASSLDTVAGGDPYEQYF	TGTGCCAGCAGCCTCGATACCGTAGCGGGAGGGGACCCCTACGAGCAGTACTTC
TRBV11-3	.	TRBJ2-1	TRBD2	CASSPTYFSGSGVSYNEQFF	TGTGCCAGCAGCCCCACCTATTTTAGCGGGAGTGGGGTCTCCTACAATGAGCAGTTCTTC
TRBV27	many	TRBJ1-2	TRBD1	CASSYRTGNYGYTF	TGTGCCAGCAGTTACCGGACAGGAAACTATGGCTACACCTTC
TRBV7-2	.	TRBJ2-7	.	CASSLVATWEQYF	TGTGCCAGCAGCTTAGTAGCGACGTGGGAGCAGTACTTC
TRBV9	many	TRBJ1-1	.	CASSVYPTGAGTEAFF	TGTGCCAGCAGCGTTTACCCCACGGGGGCTGGCACTGAAGCTTTCTTT
TRBV27	many	TRBJ1-1	.	CASSPPGANTEAFF	TGTGCCAGCAGTCCTCCCGGGGCGAATACTGAAGCTTTCTTT
TRBV9	many	TRBJ1-6	.	CASSGQENSPLHF	TGTGCCAGCAGCGGGCAGGAGAATTCACCCCTCCACTTT
TRBV5-1	many	TRBJ2-5	.	CASSPSSSEETQYF	TGCGCCAGCAGCCCCTCGAGTTCAGAAGAGACCCAGTACTTC
TRBV6-1	many	TRBJ2-1	TRBD2	CASSFRVATSENNEQFF	TGTGCCAGCAGTTTTCGCGTTGCGACTAGCGAGAACAATGAGCAGTTCTTC
TRBV27	many	TRBJ2-1	.	CASTPGGWDEQFF	TGTGCCAGCACCCCAGGAGGGTGGGATGAGCAGTTCTTC
TRBV12-3/TRBV12-4	many	TRBJ1-5	.	CASSLVIYQPQHF	TGTGCCAGCAGTTTAGTTATATATCAGCCCCAGCATTTT
TRBV19	many	TRBJ1-2	.	CASSMLQYGYTF	TGTGCCAGTAGTATGTTACAGTATGGCTACACCTTC
TRBV7-6	few	TRBJ1-6	.	CASSLWTADNSPLHF	TGTGCCAGCAGCTTGTGGACAGCCGATAATTCACCCCTCCACTTT
TRBV27	few	TRBJ2-1	TRBD2	CASSYSGRGNEQFF	TGTGCCAGCAGTTATAGCGGGAGAGGGAATGAGCAGTTCTTC
TRBV7-8	many	TRBJ2-5	TRBD2	CASSHNSREGETQYF	TGTGCCAGCAGTCATAATAGCCGGGAGGGAGAGACCCAGTACTTC
TRBV20-1	few	TRBJ1-3	.	CSARPGTSGNTIYF	TGCAGTGCTAGGCCAGGGACCTCTGGAAACACCATATATTTT
TRBV10-2	many	TRBJ2-1	TRBD1	CASTLTGMGLNEQFF	TGCGCCAGCACCCTGACAGGGATGGGTTTAAATGAGCAGTTCTTC
TRBV6-1	.	TRBJ1-5	.	CASGNEGQPQHF	TGTGCCAGCGGGAATGAAGGTCAGCCCCAGCATTTT
TRBV6-1	many	TRBJ2-1	.	CATSPSSMGNEQFF	TGTGCCACCTCCCCGAGTAGTATGGGCAATGAGCAGTTCTTC
TRBV29-1	many	TRBJ2-1	TRBD2	CSADLLAGGEGEQFF	TGCAGCGCCGACCTACTAGCGGGAGGCGAGGGTGAGCAGTTCTTC
TRBV9	few	TRBJ1-2	.	CASSDARGYTF	TGTGCCAGCAGCGACGCCCGGGGCTACACCTTC